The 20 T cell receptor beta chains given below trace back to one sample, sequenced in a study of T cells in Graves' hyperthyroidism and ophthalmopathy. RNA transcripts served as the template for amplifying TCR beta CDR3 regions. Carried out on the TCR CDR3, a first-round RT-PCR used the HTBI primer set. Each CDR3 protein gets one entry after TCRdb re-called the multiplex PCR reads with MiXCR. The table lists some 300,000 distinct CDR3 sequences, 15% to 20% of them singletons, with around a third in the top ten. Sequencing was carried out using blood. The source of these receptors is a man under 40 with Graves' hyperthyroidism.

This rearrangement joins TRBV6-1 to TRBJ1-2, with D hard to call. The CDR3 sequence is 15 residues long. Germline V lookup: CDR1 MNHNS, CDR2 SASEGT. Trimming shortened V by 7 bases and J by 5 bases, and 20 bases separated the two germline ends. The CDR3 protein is CASTELASLGYGYTF. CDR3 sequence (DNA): TGTGCCAGCACCGAGCTGGCCAGCCTGGGGTATGGCTACACCTTC.

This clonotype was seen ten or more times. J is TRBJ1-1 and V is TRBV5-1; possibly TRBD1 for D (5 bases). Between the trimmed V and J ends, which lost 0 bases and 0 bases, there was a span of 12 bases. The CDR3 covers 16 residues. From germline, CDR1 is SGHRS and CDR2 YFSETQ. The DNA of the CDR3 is TGCGCCAGCAGCTTGGGACAAGGGGTTATGAACACTGAAGCTTTCTTT. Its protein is CASSLGQGVMNTEAFF. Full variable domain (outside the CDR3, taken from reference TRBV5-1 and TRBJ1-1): KAGVTQTPRYLIKTRGQQVTLSCSPISGHRSVSWYQQTPGQGLQFLFEYFSETQRNKGNFPGRFSGRQFSNSRSEMNVSTLELGDSALYLCASSLGQGVMNTEAFFGQGTRLTVV.

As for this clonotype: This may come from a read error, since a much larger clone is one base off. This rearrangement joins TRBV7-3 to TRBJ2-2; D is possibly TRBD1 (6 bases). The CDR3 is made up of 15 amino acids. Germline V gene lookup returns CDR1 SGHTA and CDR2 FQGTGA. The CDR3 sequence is CASSGGPRDTGKLFF. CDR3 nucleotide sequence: TGTGCCAGCAGCGGGGGCCCGAGGGACACCGGGAAGCTGTTTTTT.

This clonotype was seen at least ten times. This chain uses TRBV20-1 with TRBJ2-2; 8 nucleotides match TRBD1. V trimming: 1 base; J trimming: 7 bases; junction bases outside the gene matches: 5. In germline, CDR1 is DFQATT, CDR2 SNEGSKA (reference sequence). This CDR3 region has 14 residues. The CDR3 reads CSARGSTGGGELFF. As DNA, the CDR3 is TGCAGTGCTAGAGGGTCTACAGGGGGCGGGGAGCTGTTTTTT.

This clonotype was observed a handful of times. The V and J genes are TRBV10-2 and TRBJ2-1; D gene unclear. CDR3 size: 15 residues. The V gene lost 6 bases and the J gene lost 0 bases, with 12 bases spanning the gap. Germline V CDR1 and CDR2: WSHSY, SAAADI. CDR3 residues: CASSPFSSSYNEQFF. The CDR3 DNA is TGCGCCAGCAGCCCTTTCTCGAGCTCCTACAATGAGCAGTTCTTC.

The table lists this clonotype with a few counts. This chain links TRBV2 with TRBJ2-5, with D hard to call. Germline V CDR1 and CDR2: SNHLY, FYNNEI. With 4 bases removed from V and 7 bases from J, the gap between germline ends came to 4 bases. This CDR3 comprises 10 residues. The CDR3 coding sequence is TGTGCCAGCAGTGTAGGGACCCAGTACTTC. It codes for CASSVGTQYF.

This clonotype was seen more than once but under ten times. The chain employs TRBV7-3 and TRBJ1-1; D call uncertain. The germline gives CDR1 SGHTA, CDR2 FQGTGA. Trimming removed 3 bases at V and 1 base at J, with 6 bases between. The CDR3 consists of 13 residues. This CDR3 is CASSFDPNTEAFF. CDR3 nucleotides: TGTGCCAGCAGCTTTGACCCGAACACTGAAGCTTTCTTT.

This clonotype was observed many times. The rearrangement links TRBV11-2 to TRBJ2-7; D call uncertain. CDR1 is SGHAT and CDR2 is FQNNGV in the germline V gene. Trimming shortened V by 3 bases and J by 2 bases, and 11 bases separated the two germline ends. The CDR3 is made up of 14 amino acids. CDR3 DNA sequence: TGTGCCAGCAGCTTTTCTGGGAATGCCTACGAGCAGTACTTC. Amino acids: CASSFSGNAYEQYF.

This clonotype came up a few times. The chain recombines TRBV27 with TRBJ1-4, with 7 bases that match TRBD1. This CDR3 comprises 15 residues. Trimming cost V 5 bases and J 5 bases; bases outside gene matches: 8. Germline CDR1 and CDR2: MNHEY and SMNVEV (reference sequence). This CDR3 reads CASSPLTGRNEKLFF. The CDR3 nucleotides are TGTGCCAGCAGTCCGTTGACAGGGAGAAATGAAAAACTGTTTTTT.

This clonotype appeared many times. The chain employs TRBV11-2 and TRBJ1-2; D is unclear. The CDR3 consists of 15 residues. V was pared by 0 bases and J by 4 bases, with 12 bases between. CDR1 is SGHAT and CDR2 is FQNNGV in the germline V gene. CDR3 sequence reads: CASSLEGGRPYGYTF. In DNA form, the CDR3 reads TGTGCCAGCAGCTTAGAGGGAGGCCGGCCCTATGGCTACACCTTC.

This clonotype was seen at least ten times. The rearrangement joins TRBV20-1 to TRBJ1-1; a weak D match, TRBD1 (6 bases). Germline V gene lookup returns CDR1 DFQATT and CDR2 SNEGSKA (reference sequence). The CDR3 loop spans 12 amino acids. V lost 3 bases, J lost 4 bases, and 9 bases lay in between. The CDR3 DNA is TGCAGTGCTAGTTCAGGGGCCACTGAAGCTTTCTTT. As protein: CSASSGATEAFF.

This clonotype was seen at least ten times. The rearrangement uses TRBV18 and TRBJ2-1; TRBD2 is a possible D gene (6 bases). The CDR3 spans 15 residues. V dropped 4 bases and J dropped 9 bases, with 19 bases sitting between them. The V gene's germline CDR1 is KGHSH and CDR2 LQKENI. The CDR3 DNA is TGTGCCAGCTCACTCATGGGGGGAGTTTACCTTGAGCAGTTCTTC. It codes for CASSLMGGVYLEQFF.

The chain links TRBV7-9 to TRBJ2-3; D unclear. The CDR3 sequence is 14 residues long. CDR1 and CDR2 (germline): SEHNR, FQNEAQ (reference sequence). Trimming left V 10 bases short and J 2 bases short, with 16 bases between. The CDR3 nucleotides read TGTGCCACGGAATTCAAGCTACACACAGATACGCAGTATTTT. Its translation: CATEFKLHTDTQYF.

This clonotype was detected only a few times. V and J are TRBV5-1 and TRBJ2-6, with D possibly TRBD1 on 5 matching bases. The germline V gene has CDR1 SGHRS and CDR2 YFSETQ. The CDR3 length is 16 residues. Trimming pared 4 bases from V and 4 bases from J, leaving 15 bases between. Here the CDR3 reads CASSRSWGSGANVLTF. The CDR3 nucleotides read TGCGCCAGCAGCCGGAGCTGGGGCTCCGGGGCCAACGTCCTGACTTTC.

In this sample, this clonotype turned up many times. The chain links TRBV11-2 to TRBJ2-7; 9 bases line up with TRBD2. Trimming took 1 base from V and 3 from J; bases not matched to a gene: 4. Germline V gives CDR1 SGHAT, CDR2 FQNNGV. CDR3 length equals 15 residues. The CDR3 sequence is CASSLGSSGIYEQYF. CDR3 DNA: TGTGCCAGCAGCTTAGGGTCTAGCGGGATCTACGAGCAGTACTTC.

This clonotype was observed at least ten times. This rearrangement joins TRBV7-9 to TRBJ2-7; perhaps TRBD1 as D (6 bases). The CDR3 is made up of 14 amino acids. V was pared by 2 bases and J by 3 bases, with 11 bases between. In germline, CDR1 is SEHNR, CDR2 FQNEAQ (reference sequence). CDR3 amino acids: CASSLPGQLYEQYF. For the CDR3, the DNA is TGTGCCAGCAGCTTACCGGGACAACTCTACGAGCAGTACTTC.

The CDR3 is CASSSGAQGTNEKLFF. For the CDR3, the DNA is TGTGCCAGCAGCTCGGGGGCCCAAGGGACTAATGAAAAACTGTTTTTT. The rearrangement links TRBV7-8 to TRBJ1-4; perhaps TRBD1 as D (6 bases). Germline V gene lookup returns CDR1 SGHVS and CDR2 FQNEAQ. The CDR3 is 16 amino acids. The V and J ends lost 4 bases and 2 bases respectively, with 14 bases between them.

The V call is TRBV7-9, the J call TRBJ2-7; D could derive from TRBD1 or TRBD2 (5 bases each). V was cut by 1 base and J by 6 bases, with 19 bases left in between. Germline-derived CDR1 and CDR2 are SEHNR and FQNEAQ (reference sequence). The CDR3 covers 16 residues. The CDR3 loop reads CASSLVGAGSDREQYF. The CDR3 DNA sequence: TGTGCCAGCAGCTTAGTTGGGGCAGGGAGTGATCGCGAGCAGTACTTC.

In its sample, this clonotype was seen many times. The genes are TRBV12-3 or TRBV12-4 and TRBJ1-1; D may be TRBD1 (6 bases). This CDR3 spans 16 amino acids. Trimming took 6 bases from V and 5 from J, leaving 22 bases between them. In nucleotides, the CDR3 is TGTGCCAGCAGCTGGGGACATAGACAGCCACCGACTGAAGCTTTCTTT. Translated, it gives CASSWGHRQPPTEAFF.

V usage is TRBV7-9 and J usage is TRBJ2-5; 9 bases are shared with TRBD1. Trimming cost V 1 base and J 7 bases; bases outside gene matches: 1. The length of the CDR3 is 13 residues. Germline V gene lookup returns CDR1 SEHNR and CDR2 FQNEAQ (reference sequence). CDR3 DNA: TGTGCCAGCAGCTTAGTGACAGGGGGGACCCAGTACTTC. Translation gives CASSLVTGGTQYF.